Presented here are 11 T cell receptor beta chains from one specimen sequenced in a study of CXCR3-negative and CXCR3-positive naive CD8 T cells. UMI-tagged TRB cDNA libraries were built via 5' RACE. Reanalyzing the 5' RACE reads, TCRdb keeps one entry per CDR3 protein, without DNA. The table for this sample gives roughly 100,000 distinct CDR3 sequences. Material: naive CXCR3- CD8+ T cells from blood. Subset defined: CD45RO-CCR7+CD27+CD95- naive CD8+ T cells lacking CXCR3 (TNR3-). The receptor source for this set is a human donor in good health. Some clones in this sample may be carry-over from other donors' samples.

The rearrangement uses TRBV13 and TRBJ2-3; TCRdb proposes TRBD1, but this gene call is untestable without DNA. The CDR3 covers 16 residues. Germline V CDR1 and CDR2: PRHDT, FYEKMQ (reference sequence). The CDR3 loop is CASSSRDSPTHATQYF.

The chain uses TRBV29-1 and TRBJ1-4; TCRdb indicates TRBD1, and absent DNA this call remains unverified. Germline V gene lookup returns CDR1 SQVTM and CDR2 ANQGSEA. CDR3 length equals 17 residues. The CDR3 spells CSVEDQGQGAWKEKLFF. Complete variable domain (other parts from reference TRBV29-1 and TRBJ1-4): SAVISQKPSRDICQRGTSLTIQCQVDSQVTMMFWYRQQPGQSLTLIATANQGSEATYESGFVIDKFPISRPNLTFSTLTVSNMSPEDSSIYLCSVEDQGQGAWKEKLFFGSGTQLSVL.

The CDR3 sequence is CASCADVEAGDTDTQYF. V gene TRBV21-1 combines with J gene TRBJ2-3. TRBV21-1 is a listed pseudogene. The CDR3 runs to 17 residues.

The chain links TRBV4-2 to TRBJ2-1; TCRdb picks TRBD2, but there is no DNA to check that call. The CDR3 is 16 residues long. CDR1 is LGHNA and CDR2 is YNFKEQ in the germline V gene. Here the CDR3 reads CASSHQLAGVYNEQFF.

The V and J genes are TRBV6-6 and TRBJ1-1. Looked up from germline, CDR1 is MNHNY and CDR2 is SVGAGI (reference sequence). CDR3 length equals 15 residues. The CDR3 sequence is CASKEADSLHTEAFF.

V and J are TRBV4-1 and TRBJ2-1; TCRdb names TRBD2, which stays unverified in the absence of DNA. The germline V gene encodes CDR1 MGHRA and CDR2 YSYEKL. This CDR3 contains 15 residues. CDR3 amino acids: CASSQERGPYNEQFF.

This chain uses TRBV29-1 with TRBJ2-1; TCRdb's D call of TRBD1 is untestable without DNA. CDR1 and CDR2 (germline): SQVTM, ANQGSEA. The CDR3 has 12 residues. The chain's CDR3 is CSVRDGYNEQFF.

This sequence joins TRBV28 and TRBJ2-3. The CDR3 is 14 residues long. Germline-derived CDR1 and CDR2 are MDHEN and SYDVKM. The CDR3 loop is CASSFPEDPDTQYF.

The chain joins TRBV14 to TRBJ2-1. Germline values: CDR1 SGHDN, CDR2 FVKESK. This CDR3 has 13 amino acids. The CDR3 spells CASSQATYNEQFF.

This chain joins TRBV30 and TRBJ1-1; TCRdb outputs TRBD1, but without DNA this stays unchecked. There are 13 residues in the CDR3. The germline V gene has CDR1 GTSNPN and CDR2 SVGIG (reference sequence). The CDR3 is CAWSDEGHTEAFF.

The rearrangement uses TRBV7-9 and TRBJ1-2. The CDR3 extends over 11 amino acids. Germline assignment: CDR1 SEHNR and CDR2 FQNEAQ (reference sequence). CDR3: CASSSFYGYTF.